This is a list of T cell receptor beta chains from one sample in a study of cytomegalovirus exposure and HLA in healthy donors. Sequenced by immunoSEQ multiplex PCR; TCRdb stores in-frame clones only, minus some. The data contain 150,000 to 200,000 clones, about three quarters of them singletons. Sample: PBMCs. The receptors shown here come from a man between 18 and 29 years old in good health and CMV-seropositive. CDR3s leave out the opening cysteine and the closing phenylalanine or tryptophan.

V gene: TRBV15
CDR3 protein: ATSRTSGGAETQY

V gene: TRBV9
CDR3 protein: ASSVAGTDTQY

V gene: TRBV28
CDR3 protein: ASKVTTGRNEAF

V gene: TRBV5-1
CDR3 protein: ASSSLEGYT

V gene: TRBV4-1
CDR3 protein: ASSPSGRGQETQY

V gene: TRBV11-3
CDR3 protein: ASSQDRANEQF

V gene: TRBV19
CDR3 protein: ASSIVRDTEAF

V gene: TRBV14
CDR3 protein: ASSLLSNYGYT

V gene: TRBV7-8
CDR3 protein: ASSQATGYNSPLH

V gene: TRBV5-1
CDR3 protein: ASSLQGADTEAF

V gene: TRBV6-5
CDR3 protein: ASSYFDGGELF

V gene: TRBV19
CDR3 protein: ASSMEQIYGYT

V gene: TRBV21-1
CDR3 protein: ASNRSGHTNTEAF

V gene: TRBV28
CDR3 protein: ASRGNSGANVLT

V gene: TRBV10-3
CDR3 protein: AISGPGQGFFRTEAF

V gene: TRBV11-2
CDR3 protein: ASSSTLDRGSGNTIY

V gene: TRBV7-8
CDR3 protein: ASSHTQGNEKLF